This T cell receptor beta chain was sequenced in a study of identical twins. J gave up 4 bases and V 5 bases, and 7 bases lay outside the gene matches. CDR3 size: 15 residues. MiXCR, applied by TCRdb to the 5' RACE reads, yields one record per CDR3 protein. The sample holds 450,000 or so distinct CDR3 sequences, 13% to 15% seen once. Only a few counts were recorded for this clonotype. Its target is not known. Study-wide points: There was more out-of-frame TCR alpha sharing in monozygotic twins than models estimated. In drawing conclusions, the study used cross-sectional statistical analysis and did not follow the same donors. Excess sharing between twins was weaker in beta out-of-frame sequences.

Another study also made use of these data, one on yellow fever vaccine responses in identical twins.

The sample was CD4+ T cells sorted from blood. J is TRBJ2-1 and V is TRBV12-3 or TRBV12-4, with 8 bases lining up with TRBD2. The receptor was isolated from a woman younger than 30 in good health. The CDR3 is CASSTRTSKYNEQFF. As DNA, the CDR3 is TGTGCCAGCAGTACCCGGACTAGCAAGTACAATGAGCAGTTCTTC.